This TCR beta chain is drawn from a study of T-cell reconstitution after alpha-beta-depleted transplantation in children. Whole-study findings and limits: Some patients' high day-60 TCRbeta diversity was attributed to recipient cells surviving conditioning. Diversity and T-cell counts at one year after transplant derived mostly from new T cells. Reportedly, only several hundred clones from non-depleted graft cells drove alpha-beta T-cell counts at about two months.

This clonotype occurred many times. The antigen is undetermined. The library targeted TCRbeta and was prepared with unique molecular identifiers. TCRdb called the PCR reads again in MiXCR, with one record for every CDR3 protein. This sample has 200,000 to 250,000 distinct CDR3 sequences, with roughly a tenth found just once. The TCR comes from a child in the first two years of life with acute myeloid leukemia, due to receive a stem cell transplant. The source was PBMCs, collected before TCRalphabeta/CD19-depleted stem cell transplant.

The CDR3 DNA follows: TGTGCCAGCAGCTTGGGGGCTAGCGGGAGGAACACCGGGGAGCTGTTTTTT. This gives the protein CASSLGASGRNTGELFF. The chain has TRBV5-6 and TRBJ2-2; 10 bases align to TRBD2. CDR1 is SGHDT and CDR2 is YYEEEE in the germline V gene. The junction had 3 bases not matched to a gene; V was cut back by 0 bases and J by 1 base. The CDR3 is 17 residues long.